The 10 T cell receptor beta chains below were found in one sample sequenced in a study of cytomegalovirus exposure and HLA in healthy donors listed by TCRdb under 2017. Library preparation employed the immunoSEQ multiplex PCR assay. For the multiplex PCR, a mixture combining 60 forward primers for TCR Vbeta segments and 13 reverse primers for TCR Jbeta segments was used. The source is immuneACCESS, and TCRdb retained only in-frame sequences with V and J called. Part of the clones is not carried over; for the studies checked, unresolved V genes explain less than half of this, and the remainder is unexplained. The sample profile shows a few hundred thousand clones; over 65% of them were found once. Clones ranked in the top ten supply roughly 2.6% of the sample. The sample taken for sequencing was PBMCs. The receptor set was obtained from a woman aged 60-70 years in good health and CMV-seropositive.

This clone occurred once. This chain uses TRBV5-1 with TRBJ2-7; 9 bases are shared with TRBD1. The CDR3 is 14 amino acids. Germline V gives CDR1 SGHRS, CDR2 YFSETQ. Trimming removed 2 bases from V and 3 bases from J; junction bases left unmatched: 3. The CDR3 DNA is TGCGCCAGCAGCTTACGACAGGGGGGCTACGAGCAGTACTTC. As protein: CASSLRQGGYEQYF.

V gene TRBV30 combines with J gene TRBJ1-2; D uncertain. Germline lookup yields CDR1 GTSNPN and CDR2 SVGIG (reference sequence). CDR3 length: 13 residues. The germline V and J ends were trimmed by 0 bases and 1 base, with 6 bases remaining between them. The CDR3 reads CAWSVSSNYGYTF. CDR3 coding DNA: TGTGCCTGGAGTGTATCTAGTAACTATGGCTACACCTTC.

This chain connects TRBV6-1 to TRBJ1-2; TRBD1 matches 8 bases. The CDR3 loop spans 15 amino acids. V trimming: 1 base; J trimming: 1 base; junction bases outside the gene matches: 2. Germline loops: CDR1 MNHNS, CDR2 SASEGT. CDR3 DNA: TGTGCCAGCAGTGAAGGGACAGGGCTTAACTATGGCTACACCTTC. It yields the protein CASSEGTGLNYGYTF.

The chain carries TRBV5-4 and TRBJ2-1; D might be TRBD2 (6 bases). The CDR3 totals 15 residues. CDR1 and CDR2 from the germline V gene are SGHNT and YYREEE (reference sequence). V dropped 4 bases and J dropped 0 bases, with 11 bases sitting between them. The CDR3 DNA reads TGTGCCAGCAGCGAGGGACTGAGCTCCTACAATGAGCAGTTCTTC. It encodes CASSEGLSSYNEQFF.

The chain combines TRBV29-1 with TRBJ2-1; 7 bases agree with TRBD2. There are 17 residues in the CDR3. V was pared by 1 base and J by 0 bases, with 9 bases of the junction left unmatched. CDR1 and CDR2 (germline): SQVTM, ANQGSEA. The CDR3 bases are TGCAGCGTTGAAGGAGCGTATAAGCGGGGCTCCTACAATGAGCAGTTCTTC. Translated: CSVEGAYKRGSYNEQFF.

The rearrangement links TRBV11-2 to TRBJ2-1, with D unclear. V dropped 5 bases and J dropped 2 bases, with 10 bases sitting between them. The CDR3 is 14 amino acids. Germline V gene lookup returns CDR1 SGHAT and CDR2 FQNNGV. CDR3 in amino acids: CASSQLVAYNEQFF. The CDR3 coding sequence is TGTGCCAGCAGCCAATTAGTAGCCTACAATGAGCAGTTCTTC.

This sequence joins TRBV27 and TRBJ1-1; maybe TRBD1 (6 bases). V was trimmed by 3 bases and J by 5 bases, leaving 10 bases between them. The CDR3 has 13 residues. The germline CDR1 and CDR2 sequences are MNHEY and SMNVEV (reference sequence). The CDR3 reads CASSFNRETEAFF. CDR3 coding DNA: TGTGCCAGCAGTTTTAACAGGGAGACTGAAGCTTTCTTT.

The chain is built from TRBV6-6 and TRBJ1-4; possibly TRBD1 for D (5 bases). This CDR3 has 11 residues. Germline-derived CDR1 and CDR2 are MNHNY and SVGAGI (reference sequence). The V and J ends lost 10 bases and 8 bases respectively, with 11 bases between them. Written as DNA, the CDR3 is TGTGCCACCAAAGGGGCGGAAAAACTGTTTTTT. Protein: CATKGAEKLFF.

The CDR3 loop reads CASSPLGGQGTEAFF. The CDR3 bases are TGTGCCAGCTCACCTCTGGGGGGGCAGGGCACTGAAGCTTTCTTT. The chain couples TRBV18 to TRBJ1-1; D perhaps matches TRBD1 (6 bases). The germline CDR1 and CDR2 sequences are KGHSH and LQKENI. The V gene lost 3 bases and the J gene lost 4 bases, with 15 bases spanning the gap. CDR3 length: 15 residues.

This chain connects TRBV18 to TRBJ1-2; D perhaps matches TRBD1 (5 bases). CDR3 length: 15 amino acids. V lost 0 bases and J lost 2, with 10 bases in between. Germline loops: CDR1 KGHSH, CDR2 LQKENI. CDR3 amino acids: CASSPPSGLNYGYTF. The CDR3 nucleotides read TGTGCCAGCTCACCACCATCAGGGCTCAACTATGGCTACACCTTC.